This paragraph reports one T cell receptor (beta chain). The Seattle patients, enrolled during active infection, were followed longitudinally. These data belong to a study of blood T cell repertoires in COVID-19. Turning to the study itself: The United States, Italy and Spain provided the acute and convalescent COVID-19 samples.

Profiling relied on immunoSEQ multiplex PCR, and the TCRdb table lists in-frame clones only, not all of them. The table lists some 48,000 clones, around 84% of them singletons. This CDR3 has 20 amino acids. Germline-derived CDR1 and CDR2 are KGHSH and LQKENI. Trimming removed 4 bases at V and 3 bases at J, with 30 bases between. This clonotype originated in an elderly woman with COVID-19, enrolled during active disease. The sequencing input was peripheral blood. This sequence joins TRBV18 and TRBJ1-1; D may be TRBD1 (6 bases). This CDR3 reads CASSLLPRAWLEQGDTEAFF. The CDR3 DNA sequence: TGTGCCAGCTCACTCCTACCTAGGGCGTGGTTGGAACAGGGAGACACTGAAGCTTTCTTT.